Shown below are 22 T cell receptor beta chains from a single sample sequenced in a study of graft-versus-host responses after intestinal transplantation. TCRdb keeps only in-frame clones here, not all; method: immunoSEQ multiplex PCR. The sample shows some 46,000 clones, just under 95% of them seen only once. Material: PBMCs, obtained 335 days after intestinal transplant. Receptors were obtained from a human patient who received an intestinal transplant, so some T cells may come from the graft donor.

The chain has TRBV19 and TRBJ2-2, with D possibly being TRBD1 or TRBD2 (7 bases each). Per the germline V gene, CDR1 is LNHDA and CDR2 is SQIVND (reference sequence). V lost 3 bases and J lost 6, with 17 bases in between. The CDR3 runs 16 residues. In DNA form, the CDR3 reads TGTGCCAGTAGTATGGGAGGGGGCTTTTTTGCCGGGGAGCTGTTTTTT. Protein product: CASSMGGGFFAGELFF.

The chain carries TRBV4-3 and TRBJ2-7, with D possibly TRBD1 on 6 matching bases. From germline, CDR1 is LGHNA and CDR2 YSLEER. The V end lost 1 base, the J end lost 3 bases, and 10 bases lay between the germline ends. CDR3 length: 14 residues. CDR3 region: CASSQGTAYYEQYF. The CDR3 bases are TGCGCCAGCAGCCAAGGGACAGCCTACTACGAGCAGTACTTC.

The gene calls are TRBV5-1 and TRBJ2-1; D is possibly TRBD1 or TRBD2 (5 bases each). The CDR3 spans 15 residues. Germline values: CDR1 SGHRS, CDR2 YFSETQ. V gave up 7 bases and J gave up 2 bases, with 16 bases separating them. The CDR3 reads CASGSVGEPYNEQFF. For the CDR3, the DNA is TGCGCCAGCGGGTCGGTAGGGGAGCCCTACAATGAGCAGTTCTTC.

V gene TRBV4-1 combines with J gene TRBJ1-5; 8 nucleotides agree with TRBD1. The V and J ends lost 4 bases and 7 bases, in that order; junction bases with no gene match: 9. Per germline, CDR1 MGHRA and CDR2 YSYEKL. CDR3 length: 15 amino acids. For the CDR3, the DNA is TGCGCCAGCAGCCGGTTACAGGGGGGAGGGCAGCCCCAGCATTTT. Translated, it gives CASSRLQGGGQPQHF.

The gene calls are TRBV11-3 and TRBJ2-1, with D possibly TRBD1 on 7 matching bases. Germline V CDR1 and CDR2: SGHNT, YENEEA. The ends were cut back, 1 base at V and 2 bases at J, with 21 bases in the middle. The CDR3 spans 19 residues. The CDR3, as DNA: TGTGCCAGCAGCTTAGGGGGGGCCCCAAGGGGGCCCACCTACAATGAGCAGTTCTTC. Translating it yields CASSLGGAPRGPTYNEQFF.

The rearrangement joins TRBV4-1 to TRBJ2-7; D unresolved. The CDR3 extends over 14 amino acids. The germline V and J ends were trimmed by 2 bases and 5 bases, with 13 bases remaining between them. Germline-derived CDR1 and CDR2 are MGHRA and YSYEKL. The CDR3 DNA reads TGCGCCAGCAGCCAAAAAAGAGAAGGGCACGAGCAGTACTTC. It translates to CASSQKREGHEQYF.

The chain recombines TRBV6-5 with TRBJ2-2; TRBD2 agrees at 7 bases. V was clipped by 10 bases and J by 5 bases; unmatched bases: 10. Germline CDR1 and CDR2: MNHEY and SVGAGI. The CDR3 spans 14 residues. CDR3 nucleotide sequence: TGTGCCACTCAGGCCGGGACTATTACCGGGGAGCTGTTTTTT. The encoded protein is CATQAGTITGELFF.

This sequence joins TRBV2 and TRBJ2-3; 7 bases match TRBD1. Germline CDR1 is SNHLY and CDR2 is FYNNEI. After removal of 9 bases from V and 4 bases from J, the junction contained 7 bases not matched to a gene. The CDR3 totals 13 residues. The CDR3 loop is CARTGALPDTQYF. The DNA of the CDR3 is TGTGCCAGAACAGGGGCTTTGCCAGATACGCAGTATTTT.

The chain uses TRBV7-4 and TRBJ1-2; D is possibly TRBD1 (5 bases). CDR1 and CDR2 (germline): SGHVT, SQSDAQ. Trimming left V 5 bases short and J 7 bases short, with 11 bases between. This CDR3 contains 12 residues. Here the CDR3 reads CASSGSGLGYTF. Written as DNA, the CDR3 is TGTGCCAGCAGCGGGTCAGGGCTTGGCTACACCTTC.

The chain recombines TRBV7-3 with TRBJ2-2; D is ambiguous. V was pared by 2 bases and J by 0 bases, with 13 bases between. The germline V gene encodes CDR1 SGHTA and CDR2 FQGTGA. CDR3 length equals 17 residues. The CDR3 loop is CASSLAGADANTGELFF. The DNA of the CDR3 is TGTGCCAGCAGCTTAGCAGGCGCAGACGCGAACACCGGGGAGCTGTTTTTT.

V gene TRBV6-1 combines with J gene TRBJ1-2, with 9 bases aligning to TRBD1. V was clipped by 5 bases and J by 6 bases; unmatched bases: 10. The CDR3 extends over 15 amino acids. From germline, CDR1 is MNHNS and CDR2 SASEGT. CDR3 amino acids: CASSNTGGRGNGYTF. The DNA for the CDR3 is TGTGCCAGCAGTAACACAGGGGGCAGAGGGAATGGCTACACCTTC.

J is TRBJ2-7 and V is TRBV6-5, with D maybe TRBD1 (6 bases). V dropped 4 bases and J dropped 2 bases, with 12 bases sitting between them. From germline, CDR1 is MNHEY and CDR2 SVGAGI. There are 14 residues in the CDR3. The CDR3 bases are TGTGCCAGCAGTTCCCCGGGACATACCTACGAGCAGTACTTC. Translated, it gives CASSSPGHTYEQYF.

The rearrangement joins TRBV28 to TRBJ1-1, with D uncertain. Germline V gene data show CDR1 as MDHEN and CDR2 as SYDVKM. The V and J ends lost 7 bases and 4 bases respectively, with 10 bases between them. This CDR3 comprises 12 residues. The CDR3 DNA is TGTGCCAGCACCCAAGGAGGCACTGAAGCTTTCTTT. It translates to CASTQGGTEAFF.

The CDR3 DNA follows: TGTGCCAGCAGCTTAGCAGGCGGGACAGGTGCTATTGCGAACACTGAAGCTTTCTTT. This translates into CASSLAGGTGAIANTEAFF. The chain links TRBV7-9 to TRBJ1-1, with 8 bases identical to TRBD1. The CDR3 runs 19 residues. J gave up 1 base and V 0 bases, and 13 bases lay outside the gene matches. Germline V CDR1 and CDR2: SEHNR, FQNEAQ (reference sequence).

CDR3 bases: TGTGCCAGCAGTGTCTTAACAGGCAATCAGCCCCAGCATTTT. It translates to CASSVLTGNQPQHF. J is TRBJ1-5 and V is TRBV2; D is uncertain. The CDR3 has 14 residues. CDR1 is SNHLY and CDR2 is FYNNEI in the germline V gene. Trimming left V 4 bases short and J 2 bases short, with 9 bases between.

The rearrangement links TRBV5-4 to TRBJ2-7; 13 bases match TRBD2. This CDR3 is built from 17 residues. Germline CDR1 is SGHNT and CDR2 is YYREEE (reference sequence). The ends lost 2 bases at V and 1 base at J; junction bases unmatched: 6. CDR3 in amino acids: CASSLGLAGVGSYEQYF. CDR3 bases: TGTGCCAGCAGCTTAGGACTAGCGGGAGTAGGGTCCTACGAGCAGTACTTC. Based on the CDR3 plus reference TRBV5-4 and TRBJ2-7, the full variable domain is ETGVTQSPTHLIKTRGQQVTLRCSSQSGHNTVSWYQQALGQGPQFIFQYYREEENGRGNFPPRFSGLQFPNYSSELNVNALELDDSALYLCASSLGLAGVGSYEQYFGPGTRLTVT.

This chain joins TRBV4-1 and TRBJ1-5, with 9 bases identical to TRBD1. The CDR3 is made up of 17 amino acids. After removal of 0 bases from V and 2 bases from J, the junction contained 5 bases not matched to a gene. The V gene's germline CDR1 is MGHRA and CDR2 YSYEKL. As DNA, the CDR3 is TGCGCCAGCAGCCAAGAGATGGGACAGGGAGGCAATCAGCCCCAGCATTTT. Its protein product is CASSQEMGQGGNQPQHF.

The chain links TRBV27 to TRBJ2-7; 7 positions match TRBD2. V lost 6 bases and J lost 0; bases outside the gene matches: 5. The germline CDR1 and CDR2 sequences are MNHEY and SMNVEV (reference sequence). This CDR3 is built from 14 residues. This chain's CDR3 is CASRKAGSSYEQYF. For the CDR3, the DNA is TGTGCCAGCAGGAAAGCGGGAAGCTCCTACGAGCAGTACTTC.

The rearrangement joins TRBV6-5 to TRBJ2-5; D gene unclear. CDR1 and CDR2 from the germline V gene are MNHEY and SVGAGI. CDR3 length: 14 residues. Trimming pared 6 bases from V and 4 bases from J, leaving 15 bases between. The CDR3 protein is CASRRSYTAETQYF. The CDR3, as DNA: TGTGCCAGCAGGCGTAGCTATACCGCAGAGACCCAGTACTTC.

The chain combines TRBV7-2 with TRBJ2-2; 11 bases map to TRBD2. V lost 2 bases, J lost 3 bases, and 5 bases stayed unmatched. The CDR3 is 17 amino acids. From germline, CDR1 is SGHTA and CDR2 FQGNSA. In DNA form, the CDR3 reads TGTGCCAGCAGCTTAAGCCTAGCGGGAGGTTACACCGGGGAGCTGTTTTTT. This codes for CASSLSLAGGYTGELFF.

CDR3 in amino acids: CASRTTTGAGEKLFF. The CDR3 DNA reads as TGTGCCAGCAGGACCACTACGGGGGCAGGGGAAAAACTGTTTTTT. The rearrangement links TRBV2 to TRBJ1-4; a possible D gene is TRBD1 (6 bases). V was pared by 6 bases and J by 8 bases, with 19 bases between. Germline CDR1 is SNHLY and CDR2 is FYNNEI. This CDR3 spans 15 amino acids.

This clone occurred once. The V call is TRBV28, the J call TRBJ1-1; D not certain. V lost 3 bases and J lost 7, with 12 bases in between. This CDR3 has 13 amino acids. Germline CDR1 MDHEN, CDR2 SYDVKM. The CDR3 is CASSFGFRDEAFF. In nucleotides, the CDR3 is TGTGCCAGCAGTTTCGGGTTTAGAGATGAAGCTTTCTTT.